This record concerns one TCR beta chain sequence. This clonotype was counted ten times or more. Its recognized antigen is unknown. No much larger clone is present one base from it, and per-base qualities are unavailable. The record originates from a study of kidney transplant recipient with SARS-CoV-2 infection (dated by TCRdb to 2020 to 2022). The sequencer was an Illumina MiSeq. Profiling of the peripheral T cell repertoire was carried out for human TCRbeta genes. The paper's processing steps were these. Beta-binomial modelling was used to test for differences in clonotype abundance while accounting for variability over time. Expanded clonotypes were screened against the ImmuneCODE reference database of SARS-CoV-2-associated TCRs and mapped to viral genome regions. Further repertoire analyses covered TRBV gene usage, CDR3 length, CDR3 amino acid overlap between time points, clonotype abundance distributions and Jaccard similarity. TCRdb cleaned the public reads at Q25 with fastp, built clones with MiXCR and kept in-frame beta chains. Each CDR3 protein gets just one entry, which takes the most common genes and DNA from the rows behind it. TCRdb's processing, not the authors', yielded these V and J calls. In this sample the table shows about 250,000 distinct CDR3 sequences, 25% to 35% of which occur a single time. The ten largest clones represent roughly 7.3% of the sample.

Interpreted using the paper, the time point label stands for: pre-pandemic baseline sample and day 111 after first positive SARS-CoV-2 test. The germline V gene (reference sequence) provides CDR1 DFQATT and CDR2 SNEGSKA. At the junction V is shortened by 1 base and J by 3 bases, with 10 bases in between. The CDR3 holds 13 amino acids from the cysteine to the phenylalanine. Of all the DNA, just the CDR3 is kept, 39 bases in frame from base 1. The clonotype was recovered from a young adult male patient who had COVID-19 and was a kidney transplant recipient. Some T cells present after a transplant may be cells of the graft donor. The rearranged chain carries TRBV20-1 and TRBJ2-7; the D gene lacks a confident call. This sample comprised a blood sample, obtained at baseline and on day 111 from a kidney transplant recipient. The DNA sequence is given as TGCAGTGCTAGAGTTCCGTACCTCTACGAGCAGTACTTC. This encodes CSARVPYLYEQYF.